What follows is one TCR beta chain and its context. The antigen is not known. The data were taken from a study of OX40 agonist ivuxolimab in advanced cancers. Libraries were prepared by immunoSEQ multiplex PCR; TCRdb keeps only in-frame clonotypes and omits some of them. The repertoire holds about 32,000 clones, with 70% to 85% as singletons. Study findings and constraints: Antigen specificity of clonally expanded peripheral T cells was not established.

Trimming removed 3 bases from V and 5 bases from J, with 10 bases in between. This CDR3 spans 13 amino acids. The germline gives CDR1 WNHNN, CDR2 SYGVQD (reference sequence). The chain recombines TRBV10-1 with TRBJ1-2; TRBD1 is a possible D gene (5 bases). The sequencing here drew on CD4+ or CD8+ T cells sorted from blood, taken in a trial of the OX40 agonist ivuxolimab. The source of this sequence is an adult with an advanced solid tumor such as melanoma, head and neck, liver or kidney cancer. CDR3 residues: CASSESGGYGYTF. DNA for the CDR3: TGCGCCAGCAGTGAATCTGGGGGATATGGCTACACCTTC.